These 13 T cell receptor beta chains originate from one sample sequenced in a study of control samples from healthy donors and cancer patients. Assay used: immunoSEQ multiplex PCR; TCRdb lists only in-frame clones, some missing. The table records 170,000 or so clones, approximately 95% of them present only once. The sequenced sample consisted of blood. The receptors were sampled from a man younger than 35 in good health.

This sequence joins TRBV9 and TRBJ2-2; either TRBD1 or TRBD2 may supply D (5 bases each). Trimming stripped 4 bases from V and 6 bases from J, with 13 bases between. The CDR3 runs to 14 residues. Germline V gene sequence: CDR1 SGDLS, CDR2 YYNGEE. The CDR3 is CASSPRRGPGELFF. The DNA of the CDR3 is TGTGCCAGCAGCCCCCGTCGGGGCCCCGGGGAGCTGTTTTTT.

This chain uses TRBV7-2 with TRBJ1-3; 7 bases are shared with TRBD1. The junction had 5 bases not matched to a gene; V was cut back by 5 bases and J by 4 bases. CDR1 is SGHTA and CDR2 is FQGNSA in the germline V gene. CDR3 length: 14 residues. The CDR3 DNA follows: TGTGCCAGCAGCGTAGGGGGCTCCGGAAACACCATATATTTT. Residues: CASSVGGSGNTIYF.

This clone was detected once. The V and J genes are TRBV15 and TRBJ2-1, with a weak D call TRBD2 (6 bases). This CDR3 spans 15 amino acids. Germline V CDR1 and CDR2: LNHNV, YYDKDF (reference sequence). The V and J ends lost 1 base and 4 bases respectively, with 11 bases between them. CDR3 nucleotides: TGTGCCACCAGCAGAGCGGCGGGGACTTACAATGAGCAGTTCTTC. Its translation is CATSRAAGTYNEQFF.

The chain combines TRBV7-9 with TRBJ1-1, with D hard to call. The V gene lost 8 bases and the J gene lost 0 bases, with 7 bases spanning the gap. The CDR3 length is 12 residues. Germline V gene lookup returns CDR1 SEHNR and CDR2 FQNEAQ (reference sequence). CDR3 sequence: CASFGLNTEAFF. The DNA of the CDR3 is TGTGCCAGCTTCGGGTTGAACACTGAAGCTTTCTTT.

The chain is built from TRBV14 and TRBJ1-5; D gene uncertain. Germline V gives CDR1 SGHDN, CDR2 FVKESK. The V end lost 3 bases, the J end lost 5 bases, and 17 bases lay between the germline ends. The CDR3 consists of 16 residues. The CDR3, as DNA: TGTGCCAGCAGCCAGGTTGGAAAGGCTTTTTATCAGCCCCAGCATTTT. This codes for CASSQVGKAFYQPQHF.

The chain combines TRBV2 with TRBJ1-2; unclear D gene. The CDR3 is made up of 12 amino acids. Trimming left V 8 bases short and J 5 bases short, with 12 bases between. Per germline, CDR1 SNHLY and CDR2 FYNNEI. CDR3 in DNA: TGTGCCAGCGAGCAGGACGGTTATGGCTACACCTTC. This encodes CASEQDGYGYTF. The entire variable domain, with the rest obtained from reference TRBV2 and TRBJ1-2, is as follows: EPEVTQTPSHQVTQMGQEVILRCVPISNHLYFYWYRQILGQKVEFLVSFYNNEISEKSEIFDDQFSVERPDGSNFTLKIRSTKLEDSAMYFCASEQDGYGYTFGSGTRLTVV.

V and J are TRBV6-5 and TRBJ1-6; 8 nucleotides agree with TRBD1. The germline CDR1 and CDR2 sequences are MNHEY and SVGAGI. The CDR3 runs 15 residues. With 5 bases clipped from V and 10 bases from J, the junction kept 10 bases outside the gene matches. CDR3 in DNA: TGTGCCAGCAGTCGGGACAGGTCCGGTTACTCACCCCTCCACTTT. It encodes CASSRDRSGYSPLHF.

This clone occurred once. This chain connects TRBV11-2 to TRBJ2-7; D ambiguous. Trimming removed 0 bases at V and 5 bases at J, with 5 bases between. Germline V gene sequence: CDR1 SGHAT, CDR2 FQNNGV. The CDR3 is made up of 12 amino acids. The CDR3 coding sequence is TGTGCCAGCAGCTTAGACAGACACGAGCAGTACTTC. It translates to CASSLDRHEQYF.

The chain recombines TRBV28 with TRBJ1-2; no firm D call. The CDR3 spans 17 residues. Trimming removed 4 bases at V and 4 bases at J, with 22 bases between. The V gene's germline CDR1 is MDHEN and CDR2 SYDVKM. The CDR3 region has the DNA TGTGCCAGCAGTTATGTACCCCCCGGAGAGGTCTTCTATGGCTACACCTTC. Protein: CASSYVPPGEVFYGYTF.

The chain has TRBV14 and TRBJ2-3; no definite D call. Deletions cut 0 bases from V and 9 bases from J, with 10 bases between. Germline CDR1 reads SGHDN; CDR2 reads FVKESK. The CDR3 spans 13 residues. For the CDR3, the DNA is TGTGCCAGCAGCCAAGATCCGTTACTCACGCAGTATTTT. Residues: CASSQDPLLTQYF.

The chain has TRBV6-1 and TRBJ1-1; tentatively, D is TRBD1 (5 bases). The CDR3 extends over 14 amino acids. Germline CDR1 and CDR2: MNHNS and SASEGT. The V end was cut by 0 bases, the J end by 2 bases, with 7 bases between. This CDR3 is CASSEAGGNTEAFF. In DNA form, the CDR3 reads TGTGCCAGCAGTGAAGCTGGGGGTAACACTGAAGCTTTCTTT.

This chain joins TRBV19 and TRBJ1-2; 7 nucleotides line up with TRBD1. V lost 6 bases and J lost 8; bases outside the gene matches: 15. The germline V gene has CDR1 LNHDA and CDR2 SQIVND (reference sequence). CDR3 size: 15 residues. The CDR3 protein is CASRLPGTAKGGYTF. CDR3 sequence (DNA): TGTGCCAGTAGACTTCCCGGGACAGCCAAGGGGGGCTACACCTTC.

This clone showed up just once. V usage is TRBV18 and J usage is TRBJ2-3, with D tentatively TRBD2 (6 bases). This CDR3 has 15 residues. The germline V gene has CDR1 KGHSH and CDR2 LQKENI. The V end was cut by 2 bases, the J end by 5 bases, with 14 bases between. The CDR3 sequence is CASSPGQGGIDTQYF. The CDR3 DNA is TGTGCCAGCTCACCAGGTCAGGGAGGTATAGATACGCAGTATTTT. Variable domain in full (rest from reference TRBV18 and TRBJ2-3): NAGVMQNPRHLVRRRGQEARLRCSPMKGHSHVYWYRQLPEEGLKFMVYLQKENIIDESGMPKERFSAEFPKEGPSILRIQQVVRGDSAAYFCASSPGQGGIDTQYFGPGTRLTVL.